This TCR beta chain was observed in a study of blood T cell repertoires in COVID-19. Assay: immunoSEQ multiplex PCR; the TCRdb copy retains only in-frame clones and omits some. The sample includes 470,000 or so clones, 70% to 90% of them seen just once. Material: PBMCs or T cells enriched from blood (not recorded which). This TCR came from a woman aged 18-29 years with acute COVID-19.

CDR3 residues: CASSEMNTEAFF. CDR3 DNA sequence: TGTGCCAGCTCAGAAATGAACACTGAAGCTTTCTTT. The genes are TRBV2 and TRBJ1-1; D is unclear. The V gene lost 8 bases and the J gene lost 0 bases, with 7 bases spanning the gap. Germline V CDR1 and CDR2: SNHLY, FYNNEI. The CDR3 is made up of 12 amino acids.